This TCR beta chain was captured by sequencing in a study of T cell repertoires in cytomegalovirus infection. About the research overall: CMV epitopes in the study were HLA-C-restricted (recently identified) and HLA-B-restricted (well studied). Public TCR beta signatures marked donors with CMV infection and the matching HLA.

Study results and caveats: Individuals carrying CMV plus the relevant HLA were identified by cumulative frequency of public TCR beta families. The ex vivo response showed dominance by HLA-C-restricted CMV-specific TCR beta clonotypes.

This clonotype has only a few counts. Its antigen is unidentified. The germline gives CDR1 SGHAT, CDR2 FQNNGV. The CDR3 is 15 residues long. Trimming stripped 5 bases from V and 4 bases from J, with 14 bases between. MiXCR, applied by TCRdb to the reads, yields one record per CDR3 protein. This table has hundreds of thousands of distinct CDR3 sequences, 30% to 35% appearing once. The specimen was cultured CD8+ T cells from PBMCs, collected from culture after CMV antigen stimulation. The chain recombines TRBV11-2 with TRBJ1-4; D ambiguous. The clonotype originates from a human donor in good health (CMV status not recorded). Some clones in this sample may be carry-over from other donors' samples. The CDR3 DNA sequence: TGTGCCAGCAGCGAAACCCCCGGAAATAATGAAAAACTGTTTTTT. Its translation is CASSETPGNNEKLFF.